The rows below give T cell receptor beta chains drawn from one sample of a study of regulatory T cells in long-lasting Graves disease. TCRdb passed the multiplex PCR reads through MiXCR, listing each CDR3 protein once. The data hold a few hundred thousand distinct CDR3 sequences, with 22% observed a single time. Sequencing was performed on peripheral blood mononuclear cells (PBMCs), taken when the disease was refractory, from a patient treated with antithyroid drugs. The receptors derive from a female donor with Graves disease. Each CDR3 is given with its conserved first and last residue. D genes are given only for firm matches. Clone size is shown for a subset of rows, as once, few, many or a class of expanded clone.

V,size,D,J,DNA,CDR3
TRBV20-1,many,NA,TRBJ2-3,TGCAGTGCCGAGGGGCGCACAGATACGCAGTATTTT,CSAEGRTDTQYF
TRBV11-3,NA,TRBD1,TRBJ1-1,TGTGCCAGCAGCTCTGGGACAGGGGTTGCTATCGACACTGAAGCTTTCTTT,CASSSGTGVAIDTEAFF
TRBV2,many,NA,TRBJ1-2,TGTGCCAGCAGTGAAATTTGGAACGGACGCTATGGCTACACCTTC,CASSEIWNGRYGYTF
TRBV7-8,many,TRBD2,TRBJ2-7,TGTGCCAGCAGCTTCCGAGCGGGAGGGCATTACGAGCAGTACTTC,CASSFRAGGHYEQYF
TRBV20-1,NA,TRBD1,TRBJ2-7,TGCAGTGCTTGGACAGGAGGAATCTACGAGCAGTACTTC,CSAWTGGIYEQYF
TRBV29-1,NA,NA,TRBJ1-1,TGCAGCGCCGGAGGCCTAGAGGGGGCTTTCTTT,CSAGGLEGAFF
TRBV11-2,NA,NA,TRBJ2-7,TGTGCCAGCAGCTTATCAGGAACGAGGGGTAACCCCTACGAGCAGTACTTC,CASSLSGTRGNPYEQYF
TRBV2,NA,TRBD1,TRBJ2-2,TGTGCCAGCAGCCTGGGACAGGGGGCGATCGCCGGGGAGCTGTTTTTT,CASSLGQGAIAGELFF
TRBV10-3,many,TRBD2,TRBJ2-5,TGTGCCATCAGAGCGGGACTAGCGGGGGGTCAAGAGACCCAGTACTTC,CAIRAGLAGGQETQYF
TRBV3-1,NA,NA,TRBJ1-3,TGTGCCAGCAGCCAAGATGACAACACCATATATTTT,CASSQDDNTIYF
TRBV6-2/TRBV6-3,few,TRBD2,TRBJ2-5,TGTGCCAGCAGTTACTCTCCTATAGCGGGAGAGGGAGAGACCCAGTACTTC,CASSYSPIAGEGETQYF
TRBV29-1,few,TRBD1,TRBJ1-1,TGCAGCGTTGAAAGACAGGGTAGCACTGAAGCTTTCTTT,CSVERQGSTEAFF
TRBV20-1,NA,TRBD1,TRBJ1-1,TGCAGTCCCCTACGCTACGGACAGGGCGTTGAAGCTTTCTTT,CSPLRYGQGVEAFF
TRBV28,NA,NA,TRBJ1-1,TGTGCCAGCAGAGAAGGGCAGCGAAACACTGAAGCTTTCTTT,CASREGQRNTEAFF
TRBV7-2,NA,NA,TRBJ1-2,TGTGCCAGCAGCTTAGAGGACAGAACCTCTAACTATGGCTACACCTTC,CASSLEDRTSNYGYTF
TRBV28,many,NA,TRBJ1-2,TGTGCCAGCAGTCAAATTGCGGGGGCCTATGGCTACACCTTC,CASSQIAGAYGYTF
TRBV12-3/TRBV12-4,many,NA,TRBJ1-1,TGTGCCAGCAGTTTTGCAGGGCAGAACACTGAAGCTTTCTTT,CASSFAGQNTEAFF
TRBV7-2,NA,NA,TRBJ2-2,TGTGCCAGCAGCTTAGGGGCAGGGATTATCACCGGGGAGCTGTTTTTT,CASSLGAGIITGELFF
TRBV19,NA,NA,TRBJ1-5,TGTGCCAGTAGTACCACAGTAAGAGGTGGCAATCAGCCCCAGCATTTT,CASSTTVRGGNQPQHF
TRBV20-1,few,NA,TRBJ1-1,TGCAGTGCTACTCCGGGACACCGTAACTTTTACACTGAAGCTTTCTTT,CSATPGHRNFYTEAFF
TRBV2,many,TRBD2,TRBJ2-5,TGTGCCAGCAGTGAAAGGAGTAGCGGGAACGGAGAGACCCAGTACTTC,CASSERSSGNGETQYF
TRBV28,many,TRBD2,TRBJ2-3,TGTGCCCTGGCGGGGGGGGGGACAGATACGCAGTATTTT,CALAGGGTDTQYF
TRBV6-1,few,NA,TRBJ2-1,TGTGCCAGCAGTGAATTGGGAGGAGGTAATGAGCAGTTCTTC,CASSELGGGNEQFF
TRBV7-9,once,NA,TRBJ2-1,TGTGCCAGCAGCCCTCTCGGGGGACCCTCCTACAATGAGCAGTTCTTC,CASSPLGGPSYNEQFF